These 4 T cell receptor beta chains originate from one sample sequenced in a study of T-cell memory formation after mild COVID-19. Using its own MiXCR run on the 5' RACE reads, TCRdb lists one record per CDR3 protein. The table has hundreds of thousands of distinct CDR3 sequences, less than 25% seen once. Sequencing was performed on PBMCs or a T cell subset sorted from them (not recorded which). These receptors all come from an adult woman who had mild COVID-19 (a few samples of this study predate the infection). Cell type and time point are not known.

The rearrangement links TRBV3-1 to TRBJ1-1; D remains unclear. The CDR3 spans 13 residues. Germline V gene lookup returns CDR1 LGHDT and CDR2 YNNKEL (reference sequence). Trimming shortened V by 4 bases and J by 1 base, and 7 bases separated the two germline ends. CDR3 coding DNA: TGTGCCAGCAGCCCCTATGAGAACACTGAAGCTTTCTTT. This gives the protein CASSPYENTEAFF.

This clonotype has only a few counts. This rearrangement joins TRBV3-1 to TRBJ1-1; unclear D gene. Germline lookup yields CDR1 LGHDT and CDR2 YNNKEL (reference sequence). The CDR3 totals 15 residues. Trimming took 0 bases from V and 4 from J, leaving 12 bases between them. The CDR3 sequence: CASSQDYRRSTEAFF. In DNA form, the CDR3 reads TGTGCCAGCAGCCAAGATTACCGAAGATCCACTGAAGCTTTCTTT.

This clonotype was counted ten times or more. The J gene is TRBJ2-3, the V gene TRBV12-3 or TRBV12-4; D not certain. Deletions cut 7 bases from V and 0 bases from J, with 11 bases between. The CDR3 length is 14 residues. The CDR3 spells CASKRASSTDTQYF. In DNA, the CDR3 is TGTGCCAGCAAACGGGCCTCTAGCACAGATACGCAGTATTTT.

This clonotype has at least ten counts. The chain links TRBV5-1 to TRBJ2-5; 8 bases agree with TRBD1. The V gene's germline CDR1 is SGHRS and CDR2 YFSETQ. V lost 4 bases and J lost 3; bases outside the gene matches: 11. CDR3 size: 16 residues. CDR3 bases: TGCGCCAGCAGCCCGTCAGGGGGCGTAAGGAAAGAGACCCAGTACTTC. Its translation is CASSPSGGVRKETQYF.